Sequencing of this T cell receptor (beta chain) was carried out in a study of T cell responses to AZD1222 COVID-19 vaccine. Clones were read by immunoSEQ multiplex PCR, and TCRdb kept only the in-frame ones, dropping some. This table holds 150,000 to 200,000 clones, 85% to 95% found once. Whole-study findings and limits: The donors showed a predominance of white British ancestry and of females, with possible underestimation of clonal diversity. It was only a handful of AZD1222 recipients who were seropositive at baseline.

For this clone: The target antigen is unknown.

The CDR3 spans 14 residues. CDR1 and CDR2 (germline): KGHSH, LQKENI. Trimming stripped 2 bases from V and 2 bases from J, with 10 bases between. The specimen comprised peripheral blood, sampled 28 days after the second AZD1222 dose. The sequence was collected from an adult who received the AZD1222 COVID-19 vaccine. The chain links TRBV18 to TRBJ2-7; maybe TRBD1 (5 bases). The DNA of the CDR3 is TGTGCCAGCTCACCAGCAGGGTCGGCCTACGAGCAGTACTTC. Its protein product is CASSPAGSAYEQYF.